Reported below is one T cell receptor beta chain. Its matching antigen is unknown. PCR used 60 Vbeta primers and 13 Jbeta primers. Original analysis: A later analysis tallied 80 million to 100 million unique TCR beta chains, approximately 11 million of them shared. Repertoires were generated with immunoSEQ multiplex PCR, while TCRdb's copy carries only in-frame clones and drops some. The DNA gave D and trimming, while V, J and clone size come from that table. The sample records some 150,000 clones, roughly three quarters being singletons. The V segment lost 5 bases and the J segment 2 bases; nucleotides outside the gene matches: 14. CDR1 is SEHNR and CDR2 is FQNEAQ in the germline V gene (reference sequence). The CDR3 covers 19 residues. The source of the sample is a study of cytomegalovirus exposure and HLA in healthy donors. General study points: HLA alleles showed associations with 16,951 TCR beta sequences in a later analysis, at a 0.05 false discovery rate.

The donors were healthy bone marrow donors. This clonotype was sampled from a man in his thirties or forties in good health and CMV-seropositive. Sequencing used PBMCs. The rearrangement uses TRBV7-9 and TRBJ2-1, with 11 bases matching TRBD2. The CDR3 DNA is TGTGCCAGCAGCCCCCATCCTCGGACTAGCGGGCCAACCTACAATGAGCAGTTCTTC. This encodes CASSPHPRTSGPTYNEQFF. Drawing the rest from reference TRBV7-9 and TRBJ2-1, the complete variable domain is DTGVSQNPRHKITKRGQNVTFRCDPISEHNRLYWYRQTLGQGPEFLTYFQNEAQLEKSRLLSDRFSAERPKGSFSTLEIQRTEQGDSAMYLCASSPHPRTSGPTYNEQFFGPGTRLTVL.